The text below deals with one T cell receptor beta chain. Diagnoses were established using clinical symptoms, serum thyroxine and TRAb, thyroid ultrasound and orbital computed tomography. The V end lost 4 bases, the J end lost 6 bases, and 14 bases lay between the germline ends. The germline V gene encodes CDR1 SGDLS and CDR2 YYNGEE. This CDR3 region has 14 residues. The entry originates in a study of T cells in Graves' hyperthyroidism and ophthalmopathy. Amplification targeted TCR beta CDR3 regions from RNA transcripts. In the first-round RT-PCR of the TCR CDR3, the HTBI primer set was used. TCRdb reprocessed the multiplex PCR reads with MiXCR, giving one entry per CDR3 protein. This sample carries about 290,000 distinct CDR3 sequences, 17% of them seen once, and the ten largest clones take around 55%.

The chain employs TRBV9 and TRBJ2-1; tentatively, D is TRBD1 (7 bases). The specimen sequenced was blood. The source of this sequence is a woman in her sixties or seventies with Graves' ophthalmopathy. Here the CDR3 DNA reads TGTGCCAGCAGCACTGGACAGGAGGGCAATGAGCAGTTCTTC. This sequence encodes CASSTGQEGNEQFF.